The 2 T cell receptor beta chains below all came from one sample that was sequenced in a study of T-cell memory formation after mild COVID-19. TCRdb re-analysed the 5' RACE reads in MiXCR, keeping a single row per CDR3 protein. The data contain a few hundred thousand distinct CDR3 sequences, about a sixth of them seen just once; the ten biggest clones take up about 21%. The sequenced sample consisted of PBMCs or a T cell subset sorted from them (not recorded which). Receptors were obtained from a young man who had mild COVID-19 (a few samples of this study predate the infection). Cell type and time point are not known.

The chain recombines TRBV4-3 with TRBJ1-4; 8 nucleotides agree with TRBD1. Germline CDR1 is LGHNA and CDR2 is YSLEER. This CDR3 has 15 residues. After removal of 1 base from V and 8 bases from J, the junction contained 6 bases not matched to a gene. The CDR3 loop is CASSQVWQGAEKLFF. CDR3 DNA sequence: TGCGCCAGCAGCCAAGTCTGGCAGGGGGCAGAAAAACTGTTTTTT.

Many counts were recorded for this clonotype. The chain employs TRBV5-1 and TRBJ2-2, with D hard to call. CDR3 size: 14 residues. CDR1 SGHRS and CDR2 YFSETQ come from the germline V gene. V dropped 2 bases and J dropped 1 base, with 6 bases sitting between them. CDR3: CASSFLGNTGELFF. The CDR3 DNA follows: TGCGCCAGCAGCTTCTTGGGGAACACCGGGGAGCTGTTTTTT.